This entry is about one T cell receptor beta chain. The antigen remains undetermined. The data were taken from a study of T cell responses to AZD1222 COVID-19 vaccine. General study findings and limits: CD4 TCRs linked to vaccination spanned spike, dominating at 160-218 and 743-854.

Per germline, CDR1 SQVTM and CDR2 ANQGSEA. V lost 8 bases and J 0 bases, leaving 17 bases between the germline ends. This CDR3 comprises 15 residues. Timing groups of about 4 and about 12 weeks for second doses were pooled. The protocol was immunoSEQ multiplex PCR, while the TCRdb copy is restricted to in-frame clones and leaves out a portion. The table includes about 94,000 clones, 75% to 90% detected once. The specimen comprised peripheral blood, sampled 28 days after the second AZD1222 dose. The chain employs TRBV29-1 and TRBJ2-1, with a tentative D call TRBD1 (6 bases). This TCR came from an adult who received the AZD1222 COVID-19 vaccine. The CDR3 is CSPSPGGGSYNEQFF. Here the CDR3 DNA reads TGCAGCCCATCACCTGGGGGCGGCTCCTACAATGAGCAGTTCTTC.